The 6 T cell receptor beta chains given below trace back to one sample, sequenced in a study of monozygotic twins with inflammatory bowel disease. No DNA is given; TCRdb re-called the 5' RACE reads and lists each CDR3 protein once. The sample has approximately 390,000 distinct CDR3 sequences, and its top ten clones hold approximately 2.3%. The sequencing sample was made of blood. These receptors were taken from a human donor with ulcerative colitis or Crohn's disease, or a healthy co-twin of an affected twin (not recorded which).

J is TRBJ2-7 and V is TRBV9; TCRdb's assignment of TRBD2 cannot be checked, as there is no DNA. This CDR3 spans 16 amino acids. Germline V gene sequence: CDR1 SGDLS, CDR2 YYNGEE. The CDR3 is CASSPDISVFSYEQYF.

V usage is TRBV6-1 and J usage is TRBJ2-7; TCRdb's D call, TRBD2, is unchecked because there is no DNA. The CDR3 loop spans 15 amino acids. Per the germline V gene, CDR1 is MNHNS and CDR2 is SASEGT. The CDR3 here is CASSVTFLAGPDEYF.

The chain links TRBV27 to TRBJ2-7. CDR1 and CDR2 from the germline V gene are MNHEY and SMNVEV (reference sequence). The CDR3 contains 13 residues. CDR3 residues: CASRRQELYEQYF.

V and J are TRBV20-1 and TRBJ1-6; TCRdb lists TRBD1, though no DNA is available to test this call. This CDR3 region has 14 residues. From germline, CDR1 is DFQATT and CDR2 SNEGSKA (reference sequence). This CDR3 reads CSASYRDRGSPLHF.

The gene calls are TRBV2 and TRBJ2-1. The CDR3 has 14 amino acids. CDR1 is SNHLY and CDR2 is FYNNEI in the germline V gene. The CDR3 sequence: CASRSEQTYNEQFF.

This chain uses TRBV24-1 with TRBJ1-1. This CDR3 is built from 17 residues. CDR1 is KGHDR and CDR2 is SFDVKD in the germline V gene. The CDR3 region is CATSDLQVGSENTEAFF.